Presented here are 20 T cell receptor beta chains from one specimen sequenced in a study of blood T cell repertoires in COVID-19. The method was immunoSEQ multiplex PCR; TCRdb's version includes in-frame clones alone and lacks a portion of them. Of fewer than 250,000 clones listed, 83% are singletons. Sequencing used peripheral blood. Source of these receptors: a human donor in a cohort sampled during active COVID-19.

This clone was seen once. The rearrangement links TRBV18 to TRBJ1-5; TRBD1 is a possible D gene (5 bases). Germline CDR1 reads KGHSH; CDR2 reads LQKENI. CDR3 length: 17 amino acids. Between the trimmed V and J ends, which lost 3 bases and 0 bases, there was a span of 15 bases. The chain's CDR3 is CASSPRGTDYSNQPQHF. The CDR3 nucleotides read TGTGCCAGCTCACCGCGCGGGACGGACTATAGCAATCAGCCCCAGCATTTT.

The chain carries TRBV28 and TRBJ2-1; 12 nucleotides match TRBD2. Germline CDR1 is MDHEN and CDR2 is SYDVKM. V dropped 5 bases and J dropped 7; count of bases not matched to a gene: 18. The CDR3 covers 19 residues. CDR3 in DNA: TGTGCCAGCAGTCCTATACCCCAGACTAGCGGGAGAGTGAGTAATGAGCAGTTCTTC. This codes for CASSPIPQTSGRVSNEQFF.

The rearrangement joins TRBV10-2 to TRBJ1-1; 7 bases fit TRBD1. CDR3 length: 15 amino acids. Trimming at V came to 3 bases and at J to 4 bases, leaving 8 bases not matched to a gene. Germline V gene data show CDR1 as WSHSY and CDR2 as SAAADI. The CDR3 DNA sequence: TGCGCCAGCAGTGAAGGTGACAGGGTGGGCACTGAAGCTTTCTTT. Translated: CASSEGDRVGTEAFF.

This sequence joins TRBV3-1 (or the pseudogene TRBV3-2) and TRBJ2-2, with 9 bases aligning to TRBD1. Germline-derived CDR1 and CDR2 are LGHDT and YNNKEL (reference sequence). V lost 2 bases and J lost 6; bases outside the gene matches: 7. There are 16 residues in the CDR3. The CDR3 DNA reads as TGTGCCAGCAGCCAACGATCAGGACAGGGGCCCGGGGAGCTGTTTTTT. Its protein product is CASSQRSGQGPGELFF.

This clone was seen once. The chain joins TRBV7-9 to TRBJ1-1; D possibly corresponds to TRBD1 (5 bases). CDR1 and CDR2 (germline): SEHNR, FQNEAQ (reference sequence). The CDR3 spans 15 residues. V dropped 2 bases and J dropped 5 bases, with 15 bases sitting between them. The CDR3 coding sequence is TGTGCCAGCAGCTTACAGACGGGGGGTTGGACTGAAGCTTTCTTT. Its protein is CASSLQTGGWTEAFF.

This clone was counted a single time. The gene calls are TRBV5-6 and TRBJ1-1, with TRBD1 matching over 8 bases. CDR1 is SGHDT, CDR2 YYEEEE, per germline. The junction had 3 bases not matched to a gene; V was cut back by 0 bases and J by 5 bases. This CDR3 has 14 amino acids. The CDR3 protein is CASSLVWTGTEAFF. DNA for the CDR3: TGTGCCAGCAGCTTGGTTTGGACAGGGACTGAAGCTTTCTTT.

V usage is TRBV2 and J usage is TRBJ2-7; a weak D match, TRBD2 (6 bases). The CDR3 has 14 amino acids. Germline CDR1 and CDR2: SNHLY and FYNNEI. Trimming shortened V by 6 bases and J by 6 bases, and 18 bases separated the two germline ends. The DNA of the CDR3 is TGTGCCAGCAGGGAGAATGGCCAGGGAGGCGAGCAGTACTTC. This sequence encodes CASRENGQGGEQYF. The full variable domain, rest sourced from reference TRBV2 and TRBJ2-7, is EPEVTQTPSHQVTQMGQEVILRCVPISNHLYFYWYRQILGQKVEFLVSFYNNEISEKSEIFDDQFSVERPDGSNFTLKIRSTKLEDSAMYFCASRENGQGGEQYFGPGTRLTVT.

This clone came up a few times. The genes are TRBV6-4 and TRBJ2-2, with TRBD1 identical over 8 bases. J was trimmed by 1 base and V by 0 bases; bases with no gene match: 7. The germline gives CDR1 MRHNA, CDR2 SNTAGT. The CDR3 extends over 18 amino acids. The CDR3, as DNA: TGTGCCAGCAGTGACTCTTGGCCCGGGACAGGGAACACCGGGGAGCTGTTTTTT. It translates to CASSDSWPGTGNTGELFF.

A few counts support this clone. This sequence joins TRBV5-8 and TRBJ1-6; D gene uncertain. The germline V gene encodes CDR1 SGHTS and CDR2 YDEGEE. The CDR3 is 13 residues long. V lost 6 bases to trimming and J lost 11 bases, with 15 bases between them. This CDR3 reads CASIPNRGTPLHF. Written as DNA, the CDR3 is TGTGCCAGCATCCCCAATAGAGGAACACCCCTCCACTTT.

The chain joins TRBV10-1 to TRBJ2-7; TRBD2 agrees at 10 bases. CDR1 WNHNN and CDR2 SYGVQD come from the germline V gene (reference sequence). This CDR3 is built from 15 residues. The ends lost 3 bases at V and 5 bases at J; junction bases unmatched: 7. CDR3 residues: CASSDPSGSVDEQYF. CDR3 in DNA: TGCGCCAGCAGTGATCCTAGCGGGAGCGTCGACGAGCAGTACTTC.

The rearrangement joins TRBV5-4 to TRBJ2-1; TRBD2 matches at 11 bases. V shed 1 base and J 10 bases; nucleotides not matched to a gene: 7. The CDR3 loop spans 15 amino acids. Germline values: CDR1 SGHNT, CDR2 YYREEE (reference sequence). In nucleotides, the CDR3 is TGTGCCAGCAGCTTGCTAGCGGGGGGCCCGGCGGAGCAGTTCTTC. Its protein product is CASSLLAGGPAEQFF.

The chain employs TRBV6-6 and TRBJ2-7; D not certain. CDR1 and CDR2 from the germline V gene are MNHNY and SVGAGI (reference sequence). V shed 4 bases and J shed 6 bases, with 16 bases lying between them. The CDR3 length is 14 residues. CDR3 coding DNA: TGTGCCAGCAGTTTTTCCCGCGGCTCCACCGAGCAGTACTTC. It translates to CASSFSRGSTEQYF.

The gene calls are TRBV2 and TRBJ2-7; a weak D match, TRBD2 (6 bases). Germline V gene sequence: CDR1 SNHLY, CDR2 FYNNEI. The germline V and J ends were trimmed by 5 bases and 2 bases, with 13 bases remaining between them. The CDR3 totals 14 residues. The CDR3 loop is CASSPGTAPYEQYF. For the CDR3, the DNA is TGTGCCAGCAGTCCCGGGACTGCCCCCTACGAGCAGTACTTC.

V usage is TRBV6-5 and J usage is TRBJ2-5; 8 nucleotides match TRBD1. The CDR3 totals 15 residues. CDR1 and CDR2 from the germline V gene are MNHEY and SVGAGI. Unmatched junction bases numbered 12, after V lost 7 bases and J lost 5 bases. The CDR3 spells CASKIGQGAMETQYF. CDR3 DNA sequence: TGTGCCAGCAAGATCGGGCAGGGGGCTATGGAGACCCAGTACTTC.

Details on this clone: The same CDR3 can be traced to other DNA sequences in this sample. The chain recombines TRBV6-5 with TRBJ1-2; TRBD1 is a possible D gene (6 bases). CDR3 length: 12 amino acids. Germline CDR1 reads MNHEY; CDR2 reads SVGAGI. V lost 4 bases to trimming and J lost 5 bases, with 8 bases between them. The CDR3 DNA reads as TGTGCCAGCAGTTCACAGGGTTATGGCTACACCTTC. This gives the protein CASSSQGYGYTF.

This rearrangement joins TRBV6-5 to TRBJ1-6, with TRBD1 matching 7 bases. This CDR3 has 14 amino acids. Per the germline V gene, CDR1 is MNHEY and CDR2 is SVGAGI. The junction had 4 bases not matched to a gene; V was cut back by 4 bases and J by 7 bases. CDR3 sequence reads: CASSFTGVNSPLHF. The CDR3 nucleotides read TGTGCCAGCAGTTTTACAGGGGTCAATTCACCCCTCCACTTT.

V gene TRBV28 combines with J gene TRBJ2-3, with 12 bases lining up with TRBD1. Germline V CDR1 and CDR2: MDHEN, SYDVKM. With V trimmed by 6 bases and J by 3 bases, 4 bases remained unmatched. This CDR3 contains 15 residues. CDR3 nucleotide sequence: TGTGCCAGCAGAGGGGGACAGGGGGCGACAGATACGCAGTATTTT. Amino acid sequence: CASRGGQGATDTQYF.

Concerning this clone: This sample includes further DNA sequences coding for the same CDR3. V is TRBV10-1 and J is TRBJ2-7, with a weak D call TRBD1 (6 bases). CDR3 length equals 12 residues. Germline V lookup: CDR1 WNHNN, CDR2 SYGVQD (reference sequence). The germline V and J ends were trimmed by 4 bases and 3 bases, with 7 bases remaining between them. CDR3 DNA: TGCGCCAGCAGTGCACAGGGCTACGAGCAGTACTTC. Protein: CASSAQGYEQYF.

The rearrangement uses TRBV30 and TRBJ1-4, with 7 bases identical to TRBD1. The CDR3 length is 12 residues. Germline V CDR1 and CDR2: GTSNPN, SVGIG (reference sequence). V lost 3 bases to trimming and J lost 8 bases; unmatched junction nucleotides: 3. The CDR3: CAWSQQGEKLFF. The CDR3, as DNA: TGTGCCTGGAGCCAACAGGGGGAAAAACTGTTTTTT.

V is TRBV27 and J is TRBJ2-3, with D perhaps TRBD1 (6 bases). This CDR3 region has 14 residues. V lost 5 bases and J 5 bases, leaving 14 bases between the germline ends. Germline V gene lookup returns CDR1 MNHEY and CDR2 SMNVEV (reference sequence). The CDR3 coding sequence is TGTGCCAGCAGTCCGCGTCGAGGGGGAGATACGCAGTATTTT. Translation: CASSPRRGGDTQYF.